Listed below are T cell receptor beta chains from one sample, sequenced in a study of blood T cell repertoires in COVID-19. Measured with immunoSEQ multiplex PCR; TCRdb has only the in-frame clones, and not every one. This table has 320,000 or so clones, approximately 91% appearing once. The sequencing sample was made of PBMCs or T cells enriched from blood (not recorded which). The receptors were sampled from a man aged 55-75 years who had recovered from COVID-19. The CDR3 runs from the conserved cysteine through the conserved F or W. The D gene is left open where the match is weak. The size of a clone is reported for some rows only, either as once, few or many, or as a class for expanded clones.

clone size: -
J gene: TRBJ2-1
D gene: -
V gene: TRBV5-1
CDR3 protein: CASSPYGSSYNEQFF

clone size: -
J gene: TRBJ2-1
D gene: TRBD1
V gene: TRBV5-1
CDR3 protein: CASSPGTGGIYNEQFF

clone size: -
J gene: TRBJ2-7
D gene: -
V gene: TRBV6-2/TRBV6-3
CDR3 protein: CASSHTGTYEQYF

clone size: -
J gene: TRBJ2-7
D gene: TRBD1
V gene: TRBV28
CDR3 protein: CASSSTGGTGIYEQYF

clone size: -
J gene: TRBJ1-6
D gene: -
V gene: TRBV5-4
CDR3 protein: CASSSHPGAGYNSPLHF

clone size: -
J gene: TRBJ1-4
D gene: -
V gene: TRBV29-1
CDR3 protein: CSGQDSTNEKLFF

clone size: -
J gene: TRBJ1-2
D gene: TRBD1
V gene: TRBV4-3
CDR3 protein: CASSQRDSNNYGYTF

clone size: -
J gene: TRBJ2-2
D gene: TRBD2
V gene: TRBV30
CDR3 protein: CAWGSLDWMSGRLYTGELFF

clone size: -
J gene: TRBJ2-7
D gene: TRBD2
V gene: TRBV2
CDR3 protein: CASSSGAYEQYF

clone size: -
J gene: TRBJ1-2
D gene: -
V gene: TRBV14
CDR3 protein: CASSQEVELAYGYTF

clone size: -
J gene: TRBJ1-4
D gene: -
V gene: TRBV5-1
CDR3 protein: CASSWGTRVMDEKLFF

clone size: -
J gene: TRBJ2-7
D gene: TRBD1
V gene: TRBV5-1
CDR3 protein: CASSFADRADYEQYF

clone size: -
J gene: TRBJ2-7
D gene: TRBD1
V gene: TRBV7-6
CDR3 protein: CASSLAGPGGYEQYF

clone size: -
J gene: TRBJ2-7
D gene: TRBD1
V gene: TRBV5-1
CDR3 protein: CASSSTGTGSYEQYF

clone size: -
J gene: TRBJ2-7
D gene: TRBD1
V gene: TRBV2
CDR3 protein: CASSVGQGVTYEQYF

clone size: once
J gene: TRBJ2-7
D gene: TRBD2
V gene: TRBV5-5
CDR3 protein: CASSLASGSFYEQYF

clone size: -
J gene: TRBJ2-6
D gene: TRBD1
V gene: TRBV5-1
CDR3 protein: CASSLVGTGSSGANVLTF

clone size: -
J gene: TRBJ2-1
D gene: -
V gene: TRBV6-5
CDR3 protein: CASSYVEGNYNEQFF

clone size: -
J gene: TRBJ2-1
D gene: -
V gene: TRBV13
CDR3 protein: CASSSPLAVLNEQFF

clone size: -
J gene: TRBJ2-7
D gene: TRBD2
V gene: TRBV7-2
CDR3 protein: CASSLSLAGGPLSYEQYF

clone size: -
J gene: TRBJ2-3
D gene: -
V gene: TRBV30
CDR3 protein: CAWRTRDWYTDTQYF

clone size: -
J gene: TRBJ1-1
D gene: TRBD1
V gene: TRBV6-5
CDR3 protein: CASSYSRQGNTEAFF